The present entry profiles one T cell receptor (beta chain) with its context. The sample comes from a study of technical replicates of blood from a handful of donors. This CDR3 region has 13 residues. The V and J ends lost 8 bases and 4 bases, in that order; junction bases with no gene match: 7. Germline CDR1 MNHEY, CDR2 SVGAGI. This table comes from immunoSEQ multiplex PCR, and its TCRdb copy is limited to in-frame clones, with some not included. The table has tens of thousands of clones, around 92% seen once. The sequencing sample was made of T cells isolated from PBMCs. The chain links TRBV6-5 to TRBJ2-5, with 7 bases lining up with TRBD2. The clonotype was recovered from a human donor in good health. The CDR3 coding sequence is TGTGCCAGCCACGGCGGGAGAGGAGAGACCCAGTACTTC. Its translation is CASHGGRGETQYF.